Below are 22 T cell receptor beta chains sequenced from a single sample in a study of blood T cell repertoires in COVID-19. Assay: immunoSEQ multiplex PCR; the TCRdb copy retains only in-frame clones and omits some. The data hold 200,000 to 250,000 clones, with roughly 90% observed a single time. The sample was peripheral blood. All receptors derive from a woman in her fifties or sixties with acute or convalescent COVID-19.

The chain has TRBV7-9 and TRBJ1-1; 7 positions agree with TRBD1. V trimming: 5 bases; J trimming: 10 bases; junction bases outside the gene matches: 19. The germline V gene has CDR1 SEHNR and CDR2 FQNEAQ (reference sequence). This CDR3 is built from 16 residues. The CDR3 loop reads CASSPKETGRKLGAFF. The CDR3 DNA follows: TGTGCCAGCAGCCCGAAGGAGACAGGGAGGAAGTTGGGAGCTTTCTTT.

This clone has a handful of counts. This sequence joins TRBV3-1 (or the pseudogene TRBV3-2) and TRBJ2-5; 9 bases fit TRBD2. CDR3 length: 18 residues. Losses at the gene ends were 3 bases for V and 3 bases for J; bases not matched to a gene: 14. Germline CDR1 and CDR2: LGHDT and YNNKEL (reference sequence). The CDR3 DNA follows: TGTGCCAGCAGCCACCCCGGGCGGGCGGGGGGGCTTGAAGAGACCCAGTACTTC. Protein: CASSHPGRAGGLEETQYF.

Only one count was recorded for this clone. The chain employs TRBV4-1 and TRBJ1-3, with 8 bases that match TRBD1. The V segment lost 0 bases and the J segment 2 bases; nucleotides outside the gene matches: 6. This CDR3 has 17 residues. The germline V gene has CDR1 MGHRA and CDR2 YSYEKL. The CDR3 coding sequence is TGCGCCAGCAGCCAAGATCCCCAGGGGGCAGCTGGAAACACCATATATTTT. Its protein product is CASSQDPQGAAGNTIYF.

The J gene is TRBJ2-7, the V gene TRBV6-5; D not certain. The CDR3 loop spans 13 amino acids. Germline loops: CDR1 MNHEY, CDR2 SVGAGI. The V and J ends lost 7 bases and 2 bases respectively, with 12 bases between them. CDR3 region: CASIRPGTYEQYF. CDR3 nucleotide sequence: TGTGCCAGCATCAGGCCCGGTACCTACGAGCAGTACTTC.

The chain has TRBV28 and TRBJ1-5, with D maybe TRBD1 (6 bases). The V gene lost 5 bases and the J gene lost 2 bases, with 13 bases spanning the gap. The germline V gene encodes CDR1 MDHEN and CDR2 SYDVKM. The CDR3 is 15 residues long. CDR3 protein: CASSPQGGGNQPQHF. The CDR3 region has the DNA TGTGCCAGCAGTCCCCAAGGGGGGGGCAATCAGCCCCAGCATTTT.

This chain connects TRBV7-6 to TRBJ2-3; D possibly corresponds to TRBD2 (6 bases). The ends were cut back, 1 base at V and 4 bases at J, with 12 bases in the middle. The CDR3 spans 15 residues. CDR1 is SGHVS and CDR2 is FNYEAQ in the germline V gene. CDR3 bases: TGTGCCAGCAGCTTAGAGATAGCGGTCTCAGATACGCAGTATTTT. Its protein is CASSLEIAVSDTQYF.

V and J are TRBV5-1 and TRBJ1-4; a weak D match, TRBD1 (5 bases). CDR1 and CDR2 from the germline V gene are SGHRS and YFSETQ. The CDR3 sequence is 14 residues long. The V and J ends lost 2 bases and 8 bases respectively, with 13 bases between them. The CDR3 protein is CASSLGFRGEKLFF. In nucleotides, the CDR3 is TGCGCCAGCAGCTTAGGTTTTCGGGGGGAAAAACTGTTTTTT.

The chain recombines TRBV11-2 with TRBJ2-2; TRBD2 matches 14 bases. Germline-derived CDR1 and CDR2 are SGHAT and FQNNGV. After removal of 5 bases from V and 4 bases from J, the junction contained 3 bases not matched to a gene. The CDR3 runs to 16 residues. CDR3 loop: CASSVGLAGGTGELFF. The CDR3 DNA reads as TGTGCCAGCAGCGTCGGACTAGCGGGGGGCACCGGGGAGCTGTTTTTT.

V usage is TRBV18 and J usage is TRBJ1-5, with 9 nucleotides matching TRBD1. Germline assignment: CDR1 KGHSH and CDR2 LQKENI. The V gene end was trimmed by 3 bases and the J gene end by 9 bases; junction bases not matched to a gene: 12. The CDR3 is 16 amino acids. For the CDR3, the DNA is TGTGCCAGCTCACCCGCCGGGACAGGGAACCTTGGGCCCCAGCATTTT. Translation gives CASSPAGTGNLGPQHF.

CDR3: CASSNGQGRSPLHF. The CDR3 nucleotides are TGTGCCAGCAGTAATGGACAGGGCCGGTCACCCCTCCACTTT. The V call is TRBV6-5, the J call TRBJ1-6, with 8 bases that match TRBD1. In germline, CDR1 is MNHEY, CDR2 SVGAGI. V lost 5 bases and J lost 10; bases outside the gene matches: 7. This CDR3 contains 14 residues.

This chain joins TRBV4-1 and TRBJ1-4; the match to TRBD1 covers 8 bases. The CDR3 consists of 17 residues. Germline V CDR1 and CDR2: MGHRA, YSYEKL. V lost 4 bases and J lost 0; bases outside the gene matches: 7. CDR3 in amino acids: CASSRTGQGATNEKLFF. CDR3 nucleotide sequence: TGCGCCAGCAGCCGCACCGGACAGGGAGCAACTAATGAAAAACTGTTTTTT.

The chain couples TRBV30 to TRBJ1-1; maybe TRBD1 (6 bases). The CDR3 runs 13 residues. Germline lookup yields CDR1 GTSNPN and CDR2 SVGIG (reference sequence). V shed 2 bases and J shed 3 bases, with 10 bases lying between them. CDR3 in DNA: TGTGCCTGGAGTAAGGGGGGGCACACTGAAGCTTTCTTT. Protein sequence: CAWSKGGHTEAFF.

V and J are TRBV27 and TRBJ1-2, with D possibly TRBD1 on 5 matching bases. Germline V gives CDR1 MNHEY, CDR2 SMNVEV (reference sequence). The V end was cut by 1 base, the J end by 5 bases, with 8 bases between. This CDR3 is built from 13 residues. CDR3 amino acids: CASSLFRGYGYTF. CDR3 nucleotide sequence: TGTGCCAGCAGTTTATTTCGGGGGTATGGCTACACCTTC.

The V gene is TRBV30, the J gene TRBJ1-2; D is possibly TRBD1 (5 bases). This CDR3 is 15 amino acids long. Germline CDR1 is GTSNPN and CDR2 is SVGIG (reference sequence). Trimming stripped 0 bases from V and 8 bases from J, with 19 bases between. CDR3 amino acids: CAWSVRQGGRGGYTF. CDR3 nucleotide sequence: TGTGCCTGGAGTGTACGGCAGGGAGGACGCGGCGGCTACACCTTC. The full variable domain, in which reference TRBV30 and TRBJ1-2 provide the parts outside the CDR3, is SQTIHQWPATLVQPVGSPLSLECTVEGTSNPNLYWYRQAAGRGLQLLFYSVGIGQISSEVPQNLSASRPQDRQFILSSKKLLLSDSGFYLCAWSVRQGGRGGYTFGSGTRLTVV.

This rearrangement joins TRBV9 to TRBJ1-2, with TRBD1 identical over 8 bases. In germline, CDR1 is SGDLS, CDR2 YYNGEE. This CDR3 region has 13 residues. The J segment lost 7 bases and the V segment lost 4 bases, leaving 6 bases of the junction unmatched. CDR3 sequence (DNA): TGTGCCAGCAGCCCCGGACAGGGAGGTGGCTACACCTTC. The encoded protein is CASSPGQGGGYTF.

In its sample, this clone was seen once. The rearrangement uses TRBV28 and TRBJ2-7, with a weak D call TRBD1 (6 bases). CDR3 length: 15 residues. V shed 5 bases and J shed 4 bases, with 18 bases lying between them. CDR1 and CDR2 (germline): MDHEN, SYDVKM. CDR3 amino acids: CASSKIRGKGYEQYF. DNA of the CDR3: TGTGCCAGCAGTAAAATCAGGGGTAAGGGGTACGAGCAGTACTTC.

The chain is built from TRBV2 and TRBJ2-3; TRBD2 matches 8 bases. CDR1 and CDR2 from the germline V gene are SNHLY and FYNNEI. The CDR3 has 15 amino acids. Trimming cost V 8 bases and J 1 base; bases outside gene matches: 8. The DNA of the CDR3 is TGTGCCAGCGTTGTGGCGGGGGGACGCACAGATACGCAGTATTTT. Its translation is CASVVAGGRTDTQYF.

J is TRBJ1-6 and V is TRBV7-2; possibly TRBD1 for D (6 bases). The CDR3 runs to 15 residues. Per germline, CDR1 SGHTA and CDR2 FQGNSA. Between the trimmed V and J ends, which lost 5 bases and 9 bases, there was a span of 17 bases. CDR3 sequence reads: CASSAYRAPGSPLHF. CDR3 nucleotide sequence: TGTGCCAGCAGCGCATACAGGGCCCCCGGTTCACCCCTCCACTTT.

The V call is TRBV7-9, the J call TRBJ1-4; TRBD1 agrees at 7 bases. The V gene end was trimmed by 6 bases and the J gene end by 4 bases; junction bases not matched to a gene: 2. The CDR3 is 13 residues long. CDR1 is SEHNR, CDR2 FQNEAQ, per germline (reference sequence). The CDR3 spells CASRRQGNEKLFF. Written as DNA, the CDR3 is TGTGCCAGCAGGCGACAGGGTAATGAAAAACTGTTTTTT. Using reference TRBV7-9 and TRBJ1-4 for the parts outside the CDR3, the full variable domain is DTGVSQNPRHKITKRGQNVTFRCDPISEHNRLYWYRQTLGQGPEFLTYFQNEAQLEKSRLLSDRFSAERPKGSFSTLEIQRTEQGDSAMYLCASRRQGNEKLFFGSGTQLSVL.

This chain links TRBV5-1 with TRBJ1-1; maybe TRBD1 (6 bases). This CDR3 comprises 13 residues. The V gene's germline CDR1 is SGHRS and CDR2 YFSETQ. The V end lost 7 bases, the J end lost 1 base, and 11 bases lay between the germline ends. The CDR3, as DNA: TGCGCCAGCGGCCGGGGGGCGAACACTGAAGCTTTCTTT. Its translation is CASGRGANTEAFF.

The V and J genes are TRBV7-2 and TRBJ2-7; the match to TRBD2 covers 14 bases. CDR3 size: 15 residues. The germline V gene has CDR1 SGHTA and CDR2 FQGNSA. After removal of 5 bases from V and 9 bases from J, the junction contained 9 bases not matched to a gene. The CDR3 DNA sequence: TGTGCCAGCAGCCTGGGACTAGCGGGAGCCATGGGGCAGTACTTC. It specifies CASSLGLAGAMGQYF.

The CDR3 region is CAWSVFGGTGYEQYF. The CDR3 nucleotides read TGTGCCTGGAGTGTATTTGGCGGAACAGGTTACGAGCAGTACTTC. The V call is TRBV30, the J call TRBJ2-7; D is possibly TRBD1 (5 bases). The CDR3 length is 15 residues. V shed 0 bases and J shed 4 bases, with 16 bases lying between them. Germline-derived CDR1 and CDR2 are GTSNPN and SVGIG (reference sequence).